These 3 T cell receptor beta chains were sequenced from one sample in a study of T-cell memory formation after mild COVID-19. TCRdb called the 5' RACE reads again in MiXCR, with one record for every CDR3 protein. Of about 81,000 distinct CDR3 sequences in the sample, 20% to 25% are singletons; the top ten hold 42%. The specimen sequenced was PBMCs or a T cell subset sorted from them (not recorded which). These receptors all come from a man aged 18 to 30 who had mild COVID-19 (a few samples of this study predate the infection). Cell type and time point are not known.

The chain recombines TRBV5-4 with TRBJ1-3; 8 bases fit TRBD1. This CDR3 region has 15 residues. Germline CDR1 and CDR2: SGHNT and YYREEE (reference sequence). Losses at the gene ends were 2 bases for V and 4 bases for J; bases not matched to a gene: 5. CDR3 in amino acids: CASSFSGGSGNTIYF. CDR3 in DNA: TGTGCCAGCAGCTTCTCAGGGGGCTCCGGAAACACCATATATTTT.

Here the CDR3 DNA reads TGCGCCAGCAGCCAAGATCAAAGGGAGCCCTACGAGCAGTACTTC. Amino acids: CASSQDQREPYEQYF. The chain couples TRBV4-1 to TRBJ2-7, with D possibly matching TRBD2 (5 bases). Trimming took off 0 bases at V and 2 bases at J, with 11 bases between the two ends. This CDR3 region has 15 residues. Germline V gene lookup returns CDR1 MGHRA and CDR2 YSYEKL.

In this sample, this clonotype turned up a few times. The chain couples TRBV7-3 to TRBJ2-6, with D unclear. Germline V gene lookup returns CDR1 SGHTA and CDR2 FQGTGA. The CDR3 has 17 residues. Trimming removed 5 bases at V and 0 bases at J, with 14 bases between. Here the CDR3 reads CASSLNGPVSGANVLTF. The CDR3 DNA follows: TGTGCCAGCAGCCTAAATGGCCCTGTCTCTGGGGCCAACGTCCTGACTTTC.